This TCR beta chain was recorded in a study of cytomegalovirus exposure and HLA in healthy donors. Whole-study findings and limits: TCR beta chains numbering 150 to 200 were designated cytomegalovirus-associated. Later analysis identified several of the most significant clusters that appeared linked to common viral pathogens. In a later analysis, CMV-associated beta chains were mostly HLA-associated, it appeared.

This CDR3 comprises 13 residues. V gave up 3 bases and J gave up 1 base, with 3 bases separating them. In germline, CDR1 is MNHEY, CDR2 SMNVEV (reference sequence). Points on this clone: The antigen is undetermined.

Primers for the PCR totalled 60 Vbeta and 13 Jbeta. Per the authors' pipeline: Per a later analysis, the number of unique TCR beta chains was roughly 87 million, of which about 10 million were shared. Produced via immunoSEQ multiplex PCR; TCRdb's table is partial and in-frame only. V, J and clone size are taken as reported in that table, and D and trimming were inferred from the DNA itself. The sample lists about 36,000 clones; more than 60% were seen once. This TCR came from a young man in good health and CMV-seronegative. The source material was PBMCs. V is TRBV27 and J is TRBJ1-4, with D uncertain. The CDR3 region is CASSFRTNEKLFF. In DNA form, the CDR3 reads TGTGCCAGCAGTTTTCGAACTAATGAAAAACTGTTTTTT.